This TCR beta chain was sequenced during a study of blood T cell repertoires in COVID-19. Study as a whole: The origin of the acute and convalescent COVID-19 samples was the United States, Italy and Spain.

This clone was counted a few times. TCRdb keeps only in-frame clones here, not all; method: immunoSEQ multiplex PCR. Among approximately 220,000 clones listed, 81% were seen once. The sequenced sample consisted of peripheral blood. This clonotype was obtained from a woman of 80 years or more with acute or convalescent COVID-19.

The CDR3 sequence is CASSQDRVTGNTIYF. Here the CDR3 DNA reads TGCGCCAGCAGCCAAGATAGAGTTACTGGAAACACCATATATTTT. The genes are TRBV4-1 and TRBJ1-3, with D hard to call. CDR3 length equals 15 residues. The V and J ends lost 0 bases and 2 bases respectively, with 8 bases between them. Germline V gives CDR1 MGHRA, CDR2 YSYEKL.